Listed here is a single T cell receptor (beta chain). The data were taken from a study of human T cells and chemical hapten exposure. The time point was: pre-sensitization, week 0. Sample treatment: therapeutic diphenylcyclopropenone sensitization with weekly scalp DPC. Unfractionated whole blood served as the source for total RNA extraction. Each CDR3 protein is one row after TCRdb ran MiXCR on the RACE reads. Altogether roughly 36,000 distinct CDR3 sequences are present, 10% being singletons, with the ten largest covering roughly a quarter. The CDR3 runs 14 residues. V was pared by 3 bases and J by 5 bases, with 14 bases between.

The sequenced sample was whole blood, obtained in connection with sensitization to the hapten diphenylcyclopropenone (DPC). The chain combines TRBV12-3 or TRBV12-4 with TRBJ2-7; D possibly corresponds to TRBD1 (6 bases). The source of this sequence is a man aged 45-65 years with alopecia areata. Some clones in this sample may be carry-over from other donors' samples. Here the CDR3 reads CASSFNDRPNEQYF. Written as DNA, the CDR3 is TGTGCCAGCAGTTTCAACGACAGGCCCAACGAGCAGTACTTC.